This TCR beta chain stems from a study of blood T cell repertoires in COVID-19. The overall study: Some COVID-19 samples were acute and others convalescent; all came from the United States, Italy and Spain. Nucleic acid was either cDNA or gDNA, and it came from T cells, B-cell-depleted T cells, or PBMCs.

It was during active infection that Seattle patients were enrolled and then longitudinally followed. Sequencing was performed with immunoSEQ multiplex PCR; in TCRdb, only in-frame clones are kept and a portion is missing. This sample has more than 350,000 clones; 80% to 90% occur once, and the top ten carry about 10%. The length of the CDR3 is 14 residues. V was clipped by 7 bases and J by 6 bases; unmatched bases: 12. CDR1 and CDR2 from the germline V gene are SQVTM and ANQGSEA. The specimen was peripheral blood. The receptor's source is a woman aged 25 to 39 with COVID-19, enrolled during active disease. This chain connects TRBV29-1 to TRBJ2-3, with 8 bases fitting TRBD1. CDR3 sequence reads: CSATRGPPGDTQYF. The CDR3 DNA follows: TGCAGCGCAACCAGGGGGCCCCCGGGGGATACGCAGTATTTT.